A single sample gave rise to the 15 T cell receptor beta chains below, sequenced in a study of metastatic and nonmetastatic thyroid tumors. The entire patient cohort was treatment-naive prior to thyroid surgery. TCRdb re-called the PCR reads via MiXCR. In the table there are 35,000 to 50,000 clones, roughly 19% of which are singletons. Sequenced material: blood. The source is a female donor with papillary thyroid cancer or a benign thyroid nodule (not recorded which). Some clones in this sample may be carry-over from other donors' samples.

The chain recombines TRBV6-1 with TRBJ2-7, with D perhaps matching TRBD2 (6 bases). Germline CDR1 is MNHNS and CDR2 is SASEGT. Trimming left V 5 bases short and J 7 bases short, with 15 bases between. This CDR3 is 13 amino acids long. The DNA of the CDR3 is TGTGCCAGCAGTACGGGGGACGCTCGAGAGCAGTACTTC. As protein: CASSTGDAREQYF.

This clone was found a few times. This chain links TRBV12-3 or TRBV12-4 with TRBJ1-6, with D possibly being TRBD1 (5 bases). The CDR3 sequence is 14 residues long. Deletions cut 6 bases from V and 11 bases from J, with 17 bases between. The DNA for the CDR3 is TGTGCCAGCAGGAGGGACGGAACTAGGGCACCCCTCCACTTT. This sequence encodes CASRRDGTRAPLHF.

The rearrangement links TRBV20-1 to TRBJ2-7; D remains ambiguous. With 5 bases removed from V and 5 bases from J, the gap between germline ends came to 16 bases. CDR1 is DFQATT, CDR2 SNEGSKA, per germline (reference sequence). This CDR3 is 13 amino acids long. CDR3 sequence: CSAFRPESDEQYF. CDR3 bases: TGCAGTGCTTTTCGCCCGGAGAGCGACGAGCAGTACTTC.

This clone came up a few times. Here the CDR3 reads CASRKQDTQPQHF. The CDR3 DNA reads TGTGCCAGTAGAAAACAGGATACTCAGCCCCAGCATTTT. The V gene is TRBV19, the J gene TRBJ1-5, with D possibly matching TRBD1 (5 bases). Between the trimmed V and J ends, which lost 6 bases and 6 bases, there was a span of 12 bases. Looked up from germline, CDR1 is LNHDA and CDR2 is SQIVND (reference sequence). This CDR3 is 13 amino acids long.

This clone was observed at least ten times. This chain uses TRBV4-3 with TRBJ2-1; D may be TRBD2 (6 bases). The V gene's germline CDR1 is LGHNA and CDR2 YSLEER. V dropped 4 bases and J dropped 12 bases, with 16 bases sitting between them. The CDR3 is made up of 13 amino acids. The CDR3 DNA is TGCGCCAGCAGCCCCCCAAACCGGAGGGTGCAGTTCTTC. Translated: CASSPPNRRVQFF.

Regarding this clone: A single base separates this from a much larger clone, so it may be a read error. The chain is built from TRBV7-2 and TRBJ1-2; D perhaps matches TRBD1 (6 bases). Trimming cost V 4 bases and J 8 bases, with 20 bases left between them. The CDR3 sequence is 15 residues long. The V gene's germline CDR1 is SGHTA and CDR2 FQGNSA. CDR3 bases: TGTGCCAGCAGCTCCGGAAGGTCGGCCAGGGGCGGCTACACCTTC. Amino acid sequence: CASSSGRSARGGYTF.

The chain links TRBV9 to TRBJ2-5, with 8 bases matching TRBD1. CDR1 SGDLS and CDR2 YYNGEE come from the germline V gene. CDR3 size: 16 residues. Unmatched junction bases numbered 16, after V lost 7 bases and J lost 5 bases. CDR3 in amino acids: CASSRQGRSTGETQYF. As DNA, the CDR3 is TGTGCCAGCTCCCGACAGGGGCGCTCGACGGGGGAGACCCAGTACTTC.

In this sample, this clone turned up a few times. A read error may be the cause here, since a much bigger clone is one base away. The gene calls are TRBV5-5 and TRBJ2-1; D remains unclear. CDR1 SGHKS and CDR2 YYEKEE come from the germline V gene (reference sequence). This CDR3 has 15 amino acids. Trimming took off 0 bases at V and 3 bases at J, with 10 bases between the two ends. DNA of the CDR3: TGTGCCAGCAGCTTGGGCGAGCTCCTCTACAATGAGCAGTTCTTC. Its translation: CASSLGELLYNEQFF.

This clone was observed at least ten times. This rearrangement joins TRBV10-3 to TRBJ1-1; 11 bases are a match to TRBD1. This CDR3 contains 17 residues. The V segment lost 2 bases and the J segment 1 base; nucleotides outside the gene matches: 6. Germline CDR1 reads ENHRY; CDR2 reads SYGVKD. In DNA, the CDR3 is TGTGCCATCAGTGAGCGGGGGACAGGGGGAACGAACACTGAAGCTTTCTTT. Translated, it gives CAISERGTGGTNTEAFF.

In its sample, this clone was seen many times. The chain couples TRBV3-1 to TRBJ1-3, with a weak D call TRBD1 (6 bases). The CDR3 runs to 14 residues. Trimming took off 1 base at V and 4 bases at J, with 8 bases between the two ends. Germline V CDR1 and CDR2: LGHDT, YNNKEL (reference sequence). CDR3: CASSQAGGGNTIYF. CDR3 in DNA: TGTGCCAGCAGCCAAGCGGGGGGCGGAAACACCATATATTTT.

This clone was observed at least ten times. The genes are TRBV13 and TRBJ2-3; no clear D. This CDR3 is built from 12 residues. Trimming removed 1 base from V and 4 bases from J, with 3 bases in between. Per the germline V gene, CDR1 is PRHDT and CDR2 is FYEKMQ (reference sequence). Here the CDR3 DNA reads TGTGCCAGCAGCTTAGTGGCAGATACGCAGTATTTT. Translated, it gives CASSLVADTQYF.

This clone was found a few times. The CDR3 nucleotides are TGTGCCAGCAGTTACAGGGGATCGAACTACGAGCAGTACTTC. It specifies CASSYRGSNYEQYF. V and J are TRBV12-3 or TRBV12-4 and TRBJ2-7; 7 positions agree with TRBD1. J lost 3 bases, V lost 4 bases, and 6 bases had no gene match. The CDR3 spans 14 residues.

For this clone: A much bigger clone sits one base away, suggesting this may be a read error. The CDR3 is CASSQEGQGSWANVLTF. The CDR3, as DNA: TGCGCCAGCAGCCAAGAGGGACAGGGCTCTTGGGCCAACGTCCTGACTTTC. This sequence joins TRBV4-3 and TRBJ2-6; 9 bases match TRBD1. CDR1 is LGHNA and CDR2 is YSLEER in the germline V gene. The CDR3 totals 17 residues.

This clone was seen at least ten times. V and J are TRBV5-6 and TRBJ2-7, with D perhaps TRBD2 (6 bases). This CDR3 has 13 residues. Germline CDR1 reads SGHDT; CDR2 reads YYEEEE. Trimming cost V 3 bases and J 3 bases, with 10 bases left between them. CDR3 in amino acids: CASSWAGNYEQYF. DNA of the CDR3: TGTGCCAGCAGCTGGGCGGGAAACTACGAGCAGTACTTC.

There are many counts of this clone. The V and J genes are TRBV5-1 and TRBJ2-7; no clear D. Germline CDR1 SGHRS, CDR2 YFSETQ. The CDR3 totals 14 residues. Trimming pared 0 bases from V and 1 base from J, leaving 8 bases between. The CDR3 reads CASSLVSTSYEQYF. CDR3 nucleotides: TGCGCCAGCAGCTTGGTCTCTACATCCTACGAGCAGTACTTC.